This note documents a single T cell receptor (beta chain) sequence. The sample has other DNA sequences that encode this CDR3 too. This entry comes from a study of blood T cell repertoires in COVID-19. Across the study: The United States, Italy and Spain were the sources of the acute and convalescent COVID-19 samples. T cells, B-cell-depleted T cells, or PBMCs provided the cDNA or gDNA that served as material.

In the original processing: Researchers report that nucleated cell counts were estimated from reference gene primer amplification. TCRdb's table, derived via immunoSEQ multiplex PCR, lists solely in-frame clones and lacks some. V, J and clone size reflect that table, while D and trimming were determined from the DNA. The data show approximately 130,000 clones, 75% to 90% seen once. This TCR was recovered from a man in his sixties or seventies with active or convalescent COVID-19. The sample consisted of peripheral blood.

The CDR3 spells CASSLGDRGNSPLHF. The DNA of the CDR3 is TGTGCCAGCAGTTTAGGAGATCGGGGGAATTCACCCCTCCACTTT. This chain connects TRBV28 to TRBJ1-6, with D possibly TRBD1 on 5 matching bases. V was trimmed by 2 bases and J by 7 bases, leaving 12 bases between them. The CDR3 runs to 15 residues. Germline values: CDR1 MDHEN, CDR2 SYDVKM.